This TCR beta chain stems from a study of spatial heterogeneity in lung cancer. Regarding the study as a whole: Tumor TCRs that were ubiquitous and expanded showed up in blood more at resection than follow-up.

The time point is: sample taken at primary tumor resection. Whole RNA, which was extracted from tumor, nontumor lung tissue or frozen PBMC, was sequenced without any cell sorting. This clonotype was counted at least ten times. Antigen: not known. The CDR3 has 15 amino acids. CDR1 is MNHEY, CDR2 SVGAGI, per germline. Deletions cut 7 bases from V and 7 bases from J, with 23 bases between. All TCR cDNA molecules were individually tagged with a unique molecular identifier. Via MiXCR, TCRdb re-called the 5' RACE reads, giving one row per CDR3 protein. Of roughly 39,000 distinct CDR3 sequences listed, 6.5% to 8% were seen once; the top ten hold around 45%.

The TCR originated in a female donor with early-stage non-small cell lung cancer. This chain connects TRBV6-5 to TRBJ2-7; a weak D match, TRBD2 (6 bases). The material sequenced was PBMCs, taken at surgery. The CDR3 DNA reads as TGTGCCAGCACCGCCACCGACGGGGGACCGGGGGAGCAGTACTTC. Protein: CASTATDGGPGEQYF.